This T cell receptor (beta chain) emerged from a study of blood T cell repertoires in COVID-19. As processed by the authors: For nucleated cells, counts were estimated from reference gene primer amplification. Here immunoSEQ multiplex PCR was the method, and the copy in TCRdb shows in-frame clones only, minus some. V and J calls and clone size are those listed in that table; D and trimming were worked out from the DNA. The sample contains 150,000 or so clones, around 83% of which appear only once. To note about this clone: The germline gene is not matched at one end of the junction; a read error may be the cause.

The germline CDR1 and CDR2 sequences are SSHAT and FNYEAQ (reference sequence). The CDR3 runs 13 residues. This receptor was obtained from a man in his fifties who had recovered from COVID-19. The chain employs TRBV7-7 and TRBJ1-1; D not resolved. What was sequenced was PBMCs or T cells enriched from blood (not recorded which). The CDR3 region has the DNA TGTGCTAGCAGCTTAGGAGCAGACTCTGAAGCTTTCTTT. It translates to CASSLGADSEAFF.